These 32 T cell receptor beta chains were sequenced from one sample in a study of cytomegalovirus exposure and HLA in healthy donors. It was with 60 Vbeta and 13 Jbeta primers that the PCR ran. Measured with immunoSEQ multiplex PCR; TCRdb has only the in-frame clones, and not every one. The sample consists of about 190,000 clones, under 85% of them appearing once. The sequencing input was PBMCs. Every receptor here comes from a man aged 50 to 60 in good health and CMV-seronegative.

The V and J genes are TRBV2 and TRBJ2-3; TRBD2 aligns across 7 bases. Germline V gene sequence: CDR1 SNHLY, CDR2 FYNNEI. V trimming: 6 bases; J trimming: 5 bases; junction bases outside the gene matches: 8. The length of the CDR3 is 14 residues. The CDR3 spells CASSFERGEDTQYF. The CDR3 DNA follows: TGTGCCAGCAGCTTTGAGCGGGGTGAAGATACGCAGTATTTT.

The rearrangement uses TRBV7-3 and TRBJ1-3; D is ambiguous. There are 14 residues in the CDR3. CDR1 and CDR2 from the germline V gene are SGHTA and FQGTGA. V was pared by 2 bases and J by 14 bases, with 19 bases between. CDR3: CASSLGSRGEPLYF. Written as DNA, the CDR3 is TGTGCCAGCAGCTTAGGATCGCGCGGGGAGCCCTTATATTTT.

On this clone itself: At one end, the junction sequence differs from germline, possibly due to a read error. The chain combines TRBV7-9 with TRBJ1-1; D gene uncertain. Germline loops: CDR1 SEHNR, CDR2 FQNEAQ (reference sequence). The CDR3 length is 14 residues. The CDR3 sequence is CSSSLRHTNTEAFF. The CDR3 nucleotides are TGTTCCAGCAGCTTACGACACACGAACACTGAAGCTTTCTTT. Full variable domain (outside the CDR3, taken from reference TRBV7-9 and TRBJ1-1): DTGVSQNPRHKITKRGQNVTFRCDPISEHNRLYWYRQTLGQGPEFLTYFQNEAQLEKSRLLSDRFSAERPKGSFSTLEIQRTEQGDSAMYLCSSSLRHTNTEAFFGQGTRLTVV.

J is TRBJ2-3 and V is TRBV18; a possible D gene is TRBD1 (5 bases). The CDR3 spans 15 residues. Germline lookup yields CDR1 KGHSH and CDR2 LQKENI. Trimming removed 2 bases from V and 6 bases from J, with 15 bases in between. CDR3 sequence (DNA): TGTGCCAGCTCACCAAATCAGGGCCAAAGGGATACGCAGTATTTT. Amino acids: CASSPNQGQRDTQYF.

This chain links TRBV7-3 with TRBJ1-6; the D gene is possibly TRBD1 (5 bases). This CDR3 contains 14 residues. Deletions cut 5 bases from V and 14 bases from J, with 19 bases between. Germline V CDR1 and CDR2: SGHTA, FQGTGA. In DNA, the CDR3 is TGTGCCAGCAGCCCATCGGGGGGACTACCGGCCCTCCACTTT. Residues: CASSPSGGLPALHF.

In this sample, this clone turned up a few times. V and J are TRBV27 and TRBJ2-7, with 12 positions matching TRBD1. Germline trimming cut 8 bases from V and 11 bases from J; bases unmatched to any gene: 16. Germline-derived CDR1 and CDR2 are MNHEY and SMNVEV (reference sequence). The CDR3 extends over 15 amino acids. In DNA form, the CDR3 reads TGTGCCAGCTCAGTTTATAGGGACAGGGGGCTTATCGAGTACTTC. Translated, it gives CASSVYRDRGLIEYF.

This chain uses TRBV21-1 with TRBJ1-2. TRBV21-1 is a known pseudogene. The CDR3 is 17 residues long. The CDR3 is CASSKECWPGTLYGYTF. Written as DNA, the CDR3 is TGTGCCAGCAGCAAAGAATGCTGGCCGGGGACTCTCTATGGCTACACCTTC.

CDR3 nucleotides: TGTGCCAGCTCACGAACGGGACTTGGCACAGATACGCAGTATTTT. This sequence encodes CASSRTGLGTDTQYF. The chain carries TRBV18 and TRBJ2-3; maybe TRBD2 (6 bases). V lost 4 bases and J 1 base, leaving 12 bases between the germline ends. CDR3 length: 15 amino acids. Per germline, CDR1 KGHSH and CDR2 LQKENI.

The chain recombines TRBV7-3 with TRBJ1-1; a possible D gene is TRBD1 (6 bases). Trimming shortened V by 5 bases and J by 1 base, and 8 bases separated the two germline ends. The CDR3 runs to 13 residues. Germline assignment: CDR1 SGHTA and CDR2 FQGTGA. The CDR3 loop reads CASSVQGNTEAFF. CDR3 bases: TGTGCCAGCAGCGTACAGGGGAACACTGAAGCTTTCTTT.

CDR3 sequence: CASSVLAGGPTDTQYF. In nucleotides, the CDR3 is TGTGCCAGCAGTGTCCTGGCGGGGGGGCCGACAGATACGCAGTATTTT. The chain has TRBV6-4 and TRBJ2-3; TRBD2 matches at 9 bases. The CDR3 extends over 16 amino acids. Germline CDR1 and CDR2: MRHNA and SNTAGT. V was pared by 4 bases and J by 3 bases, with 8 bases of the junction left unmatched.

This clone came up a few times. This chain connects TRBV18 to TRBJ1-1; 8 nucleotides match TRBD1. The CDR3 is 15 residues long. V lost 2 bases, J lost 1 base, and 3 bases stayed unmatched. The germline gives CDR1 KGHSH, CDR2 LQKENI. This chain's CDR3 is CASSPRQGSNTEAFF. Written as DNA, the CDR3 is TGTGCCAGCTCACCAAGACAGGGGTCGAACACTGAAGCTTTCTTT.

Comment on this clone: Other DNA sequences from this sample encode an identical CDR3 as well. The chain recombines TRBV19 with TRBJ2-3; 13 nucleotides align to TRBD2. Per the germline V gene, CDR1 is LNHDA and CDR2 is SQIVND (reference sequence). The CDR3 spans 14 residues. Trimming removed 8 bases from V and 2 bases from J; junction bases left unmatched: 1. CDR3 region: CASGTSGATDTQYF. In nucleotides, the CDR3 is TGTGCCAGTGGGACTAGCGGGGCCACAGATACGCAGTATTTT.

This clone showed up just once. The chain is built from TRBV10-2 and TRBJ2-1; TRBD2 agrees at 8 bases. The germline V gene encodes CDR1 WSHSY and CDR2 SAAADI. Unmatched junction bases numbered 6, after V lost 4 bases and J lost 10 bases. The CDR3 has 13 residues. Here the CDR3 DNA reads TGCGCCAGCAGTGCCTTTAGCGGGGCAGAGCAGTTCTTC. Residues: CASSAFSGAEQFF.

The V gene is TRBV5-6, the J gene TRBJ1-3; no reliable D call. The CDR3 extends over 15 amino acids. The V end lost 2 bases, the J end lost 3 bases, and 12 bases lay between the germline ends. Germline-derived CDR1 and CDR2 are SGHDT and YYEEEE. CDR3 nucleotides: TGTGCCAGCAGCTTTCGGTCCGCCGGTGGAAACACCATATATTTT. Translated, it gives CASSFRSAGGNTIYF.

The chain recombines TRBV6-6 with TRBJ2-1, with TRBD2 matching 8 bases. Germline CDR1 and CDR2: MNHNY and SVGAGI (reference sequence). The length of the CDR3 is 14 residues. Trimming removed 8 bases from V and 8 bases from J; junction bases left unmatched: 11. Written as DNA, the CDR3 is TGTGCCAGCTTGGGAGCGGGAGCTTGGGATGAGCAGTTCTTC. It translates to CASLGAGAWDEQFF.

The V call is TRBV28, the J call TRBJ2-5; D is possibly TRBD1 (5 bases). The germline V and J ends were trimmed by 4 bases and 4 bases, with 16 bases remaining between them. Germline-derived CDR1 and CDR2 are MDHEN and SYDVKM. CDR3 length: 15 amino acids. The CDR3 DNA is TGTGCCAGCAGTTCCACCTCCCTAGGGGCAGAGACCCAGTACTTC. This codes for CASSSTSLGAETQYF.

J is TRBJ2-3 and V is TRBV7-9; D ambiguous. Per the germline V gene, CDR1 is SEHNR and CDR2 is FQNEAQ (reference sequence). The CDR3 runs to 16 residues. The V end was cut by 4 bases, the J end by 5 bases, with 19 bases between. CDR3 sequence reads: CASSSLSSSSGDTQYF. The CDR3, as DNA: TGTGCCAGCAGCTCCCTGTCGTCAAGTTCCGGAGATACGCAGTATTTT.

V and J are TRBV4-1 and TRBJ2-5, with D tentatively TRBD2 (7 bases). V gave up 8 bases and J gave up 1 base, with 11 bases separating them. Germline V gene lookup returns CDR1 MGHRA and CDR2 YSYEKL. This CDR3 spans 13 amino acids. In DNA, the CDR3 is TGCGCCAGCGCGCGGGGGCTCCAAGAGACCCAGTACTTC. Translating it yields CASARGLQETQYF.

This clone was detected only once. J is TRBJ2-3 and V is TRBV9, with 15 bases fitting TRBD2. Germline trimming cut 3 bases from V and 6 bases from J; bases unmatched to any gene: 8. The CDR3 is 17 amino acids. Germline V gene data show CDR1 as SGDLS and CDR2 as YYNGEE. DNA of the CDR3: TGTGCCAGCAGCGCCATGGGACTAGCGGGAGGAGGGGATACGCAGTATTTT. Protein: CASSAMGLAGGGDTQYF. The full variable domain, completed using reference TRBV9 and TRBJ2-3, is DSGVTQTPKHLITATGQRVTLRCSPRSGDLSVYWYQQSLDQGLQFLIQYYNGEERAKGNILERFSAQQFPDLHSELNLSSLELGDSALYFCASSAMGLAGGGDTQYFGPGTRLTVL.

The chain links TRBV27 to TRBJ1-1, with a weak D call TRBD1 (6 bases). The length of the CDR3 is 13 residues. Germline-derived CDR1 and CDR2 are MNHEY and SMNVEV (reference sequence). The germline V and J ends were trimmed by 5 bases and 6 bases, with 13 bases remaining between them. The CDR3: CASSTRGHSEAFF. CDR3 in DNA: TGTGCCAGCAGTACTCGGGGACATTCTGAAGCTTTCTTT.

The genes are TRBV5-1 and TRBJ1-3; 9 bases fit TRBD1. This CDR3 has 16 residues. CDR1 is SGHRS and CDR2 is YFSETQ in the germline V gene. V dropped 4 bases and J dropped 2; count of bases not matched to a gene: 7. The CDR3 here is CASSTKGQGTGNTIYF. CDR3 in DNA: TGCGCCAGCAGCACCAAGGGACAGGGAACTGGAAACACCATATATTTT. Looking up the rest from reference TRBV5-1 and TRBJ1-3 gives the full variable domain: KAGVTQTPRYLIKTRGQQVTLSCSPISGHRSVSWYQQTPGQGLQFLFEYFSETQRNKGNFPGRFSGRQFSNSRSEMNVSTLELGDSALYLCASSTKGQGTGNTIYFGEGSWLTVV.

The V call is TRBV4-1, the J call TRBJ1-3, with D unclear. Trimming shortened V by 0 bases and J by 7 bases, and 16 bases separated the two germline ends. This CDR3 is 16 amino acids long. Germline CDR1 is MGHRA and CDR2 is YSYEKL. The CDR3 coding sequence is TGCGCCAGCAGCCAAGAGCAGCGGAGAGTTGGGAACACCATATATTTT. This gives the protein CASSQEQRRVGNTIYF.

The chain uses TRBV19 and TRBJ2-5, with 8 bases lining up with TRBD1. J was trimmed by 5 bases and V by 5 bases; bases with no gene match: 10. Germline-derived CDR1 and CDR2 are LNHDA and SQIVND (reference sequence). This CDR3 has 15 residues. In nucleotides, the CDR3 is TGTGCCAGTAGTGTGGACGCCAGGGGGCGGGAGACCCAGTACTTC. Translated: CASSVDARGRETQYF.

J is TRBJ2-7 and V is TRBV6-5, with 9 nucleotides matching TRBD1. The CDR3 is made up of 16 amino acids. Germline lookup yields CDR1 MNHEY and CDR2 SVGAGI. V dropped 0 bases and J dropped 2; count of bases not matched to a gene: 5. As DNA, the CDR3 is TGTGCCAGCAGTTACTCAGGGACAGGGACTCCCTACGAGCAGTACTTC. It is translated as CASSYSGTGTPYEQYF.

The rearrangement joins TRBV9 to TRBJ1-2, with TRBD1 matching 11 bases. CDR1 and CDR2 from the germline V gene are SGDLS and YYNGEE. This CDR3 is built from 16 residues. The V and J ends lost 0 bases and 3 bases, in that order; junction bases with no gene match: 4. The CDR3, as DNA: TGTGCCAGCAGCGTAGGGGGACAGGGGGATGACTATGGCTACACCTTC. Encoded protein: CASSVGGQGDDYGYTF.

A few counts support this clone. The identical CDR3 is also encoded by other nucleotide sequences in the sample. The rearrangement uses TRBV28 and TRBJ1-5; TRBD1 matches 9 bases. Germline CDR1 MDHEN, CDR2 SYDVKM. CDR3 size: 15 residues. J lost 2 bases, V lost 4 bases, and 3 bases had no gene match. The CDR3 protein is CASSSQGAGNQPQHF. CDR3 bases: TGTGCCAGCAGTTCACAGGGGGCCGGCAATCAGCCCCAGCATTTT.

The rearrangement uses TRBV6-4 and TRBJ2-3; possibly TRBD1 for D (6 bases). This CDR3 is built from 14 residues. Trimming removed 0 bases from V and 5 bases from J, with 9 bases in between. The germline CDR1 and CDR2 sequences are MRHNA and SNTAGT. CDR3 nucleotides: TGTGCCAGCAGTGACTCAGGGGGACGAGATACGCAGTATTTT. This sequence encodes CASSDSGGRDTQYF.

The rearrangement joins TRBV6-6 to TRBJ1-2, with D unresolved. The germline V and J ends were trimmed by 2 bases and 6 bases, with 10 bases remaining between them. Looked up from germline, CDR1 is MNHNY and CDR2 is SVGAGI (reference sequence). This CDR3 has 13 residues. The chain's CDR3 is CASSYDGPDGYTF. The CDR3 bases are TGTGCCAGCAGTTACGATGGCCCCGATGGCTACACCTTC.

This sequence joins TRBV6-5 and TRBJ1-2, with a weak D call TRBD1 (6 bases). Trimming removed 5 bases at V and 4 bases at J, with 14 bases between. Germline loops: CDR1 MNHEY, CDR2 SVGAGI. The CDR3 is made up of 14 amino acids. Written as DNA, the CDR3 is TGTGCCAGCAGTCTAACAGGGAGGGGCTATGGCTACACCTTC. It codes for CASSLTGRGYGYTF.

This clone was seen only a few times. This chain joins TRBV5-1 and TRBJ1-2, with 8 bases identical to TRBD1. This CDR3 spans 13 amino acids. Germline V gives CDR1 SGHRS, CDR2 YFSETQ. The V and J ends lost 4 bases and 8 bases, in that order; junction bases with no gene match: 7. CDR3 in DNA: TGCGCCAGCAGCCCCCGGACAGGGAACGGCTACACCTTC. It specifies CASSPRTGNGYTF.

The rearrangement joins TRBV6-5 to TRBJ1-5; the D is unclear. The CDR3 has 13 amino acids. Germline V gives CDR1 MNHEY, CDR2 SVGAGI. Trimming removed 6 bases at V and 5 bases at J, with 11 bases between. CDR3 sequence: CASSPTRDQPQHF. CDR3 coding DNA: TGTGCCAGCAGCCCGACACGAGATCAGCCCCAGCATTTT.

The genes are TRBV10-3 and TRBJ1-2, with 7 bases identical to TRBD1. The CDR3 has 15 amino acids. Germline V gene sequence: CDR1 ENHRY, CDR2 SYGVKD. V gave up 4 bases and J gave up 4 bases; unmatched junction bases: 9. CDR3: CAISGEGGVSYGYTF. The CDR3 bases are TGTGCCATCAGTGGGGAAGGGGGCGTTAGCTATGGCTACACCTTC.